Detailed here is one TCR beta chain. These data originate in a study of control samples from healthy donors and cancer patients. This CDR3 comprises 13 residues. The V and J ends lost 10 bases and 5 bases, in that order; junction bases with no gene match: 7. Germline V CDR1 and CDR2: ENHRY, SYGVKD. Here immunoSEQ multiplex PCR was the method, and the copy in TCRdb shows in-frame clones only, minus some. The sample shows tens of thousands of clones, about 89% of them seen only once. Input material: PBMCs. The chain joins TRBV10-3 to TRBJ1-5; 8 bases are shared with TRBD1. This TCR was sampled from a woman aged 45 to 65 with colorectal cancer. The CDR3 reads CANSGQVDQPQHF. The CDR3 coding sequence is TGTGCCAACTCGGGACAGGTTGATCAGCCCCAGCATTTT.